A single sample is the source of the 32 T cell receptor beta chains below, sequenced in a study of CXCR3-negative and CXCR3-positive naive CD8 T cells. Study-level points and caveats: CXCR3-positive naive cells carried more hydrophobic TRB CDR3s than CXCR3-negative ones.

These receptors have no identified antigens. Through 5' RACE with UMI labels, the TRB cDNA libraries were prepared. Following a re-call of the 5' RACE reads, TCRdb has one entry per CDR3 protein and lacks DNA. Recorded for this sample: about 51,000 distinct CDR3 sequences. Source material: naive CXCR3+ CD8+ T cells from blood. As for subset: CD45RO-CCR7+CD27+CD95- naive CD8+ T cells expressing CXCR3 (TNR3+). The origin of the receptors is a human donor in good health. Some clones in this sample may be carry-over from other donors' samples.

This rearrangement joins TRBV12-3 or TRBV12-4 to TRBJ2-1; TCRdb's assignment of TRBD2 cannot be checked, as there is no DNA. CDR3 length: 14 residues. The CDR3 protein is CASSFASGDNEQFF.

The genes are TRBV29-1 and TRBJ1-3; the D gene TCRdb calls, TRBD1, cannot be checked with no DNA. The germline V gene has CDR1 SQVTM and CDR2 ANQGSEA. This CDR3 is built from 16 residues. The chain's CDR3 is CSVEQFGQPSGNTIYF.

The V and J genes are TRBV4-3 and TRBJ2-2; TCRdb selects TRBD1, and the lack of DNA leaves this call unchecked. The CDR3 runs 16 residues. Germline V lookup: CDR1 LGHNA, CDR2 YSLEER. The CDR3 sequence is CASSQEVTGITGELFF.

This sequence joins TRBV12-3 or TRBV12-4 and TRBJ1-5. This CDR3 is 14 amino acids long. CDR3 residues: CASSLSWGNQPQHF.

The chain recombines TRBV29-1 with TRBJ2-1; TCRdb calls TRBD1, which cannot be checked without DNA. The CDR3 covers 16 residues. The germline gives CDR1 SQVTM, CDR2 ANQGSEA. CDR3 amino acids: CSVEAWDELAYNEQFF.

The chain carries TRBV28 and TRBJ1-1; there is no DNA to check the TCRdb D call of TRBD1. Germline lookup yields CDR1 MDHEN and CDR2 SYDVKM. This CDR3 has 15 residues. CDR3 loop: CASSFLGQTNTEAFF.

This rearrangement joins TRBV5-1 to TRBJ1-1; TCRdb proposes TRBD1, but this gene call is untestable without DNA. In germline, CDR1 is SGHRS, CDR2 YFSETQ. The CDR3 consists of 13 residues. This chain's CDR3 is CASRGQIAFEAFF.

The gene calls are TRBV12-3 or TRBV12-4 and TRBJ1-5. The CDR3 length is 17 residues. The CDR3 here is CACSSLIVEFGSEPQHF.

This CDR3 reads CASSLRGYGLLDEQFF. The chain carries TRBV7-3 and TRBJ2-1. The CDR3 runs 16 residues. Germline V lookup: CDR1 SGHTA, CDR2 FQGTGA.

The chain joins TRBV4-3 to TRBJ1-2. CDR1 LGHNA and CDR2 YSLEER come from the germline V gene. The CDR3 has 15 amino acids. The CDR3: CASSQDYPDYYGYTF.

The rearrangement joins TRBV15 to TRBJ2-7; there is no DNA to check the TCRdb D call of TRBD1. Germline V gene lookup returns CDR1 LNHNV and CDR2 YYDKDF (reference sequence). The CDR3 sequence is 14 residues long. The CDR3 is CATKRGAGDYEQYF.

This rearrangement joins TRBV5-6 to TRBJ1-2. Germline V gene sequence: CDR1 SGHDT, CDR2 YYEEEE. This CDR3 has 14 amino acids. CDR3 protein: CASSEGTAAYGYTF.

The genes are TRBV4-3 and TRBJ2-7; lacking DNA, the TRBD2 call made by TCRdb goes unchecked. The CDR3 covers 15 residues. The germline CDR1 and CDR2 sequences are LGHNA and YSLEER. The chain's CDR3 is CASSQDNGRAYEQYF.

The chain carries TRBV4-3 and TRBJ2-7; TCRdb names TRBD2, which stays unverified in the absence of DNA. The CDR3 loop spans 13 amino acids. CDR1 LGHNA and CDR2 YSLEER come from the germline V gene. CDR3 sequence: CASSPGGRGEQYF.

This sequence joins TRBV5-6 and TRBJ1-1; TCRdb calls TRBD1, which cannot be checked without DNA. The germline V gene has CDR1 SGHDT and CDR2 YYEEEE. There are 14 residues in the CDR3. This chain's CDR3 is CASSWTPIASEAFF.

The gene calls are TRBV29-1 and TRBJ1-2; TCRdb's assignment of TRBD1 cannot be checked, as there is no DNA. This CDR3 is built from 12 residues. Germline lookup yields CDR1 SQVTM and CDR2 ANQGSEA. The CDR3 region is CSTQQGPYGYTF.

This chain connects TRBV6-9 to TRBJ2-7. The germline V gene encodes CDR1 MNHGY and CDR2 SVAAGI. The CDR3 runs to 12 residues. The CDR3 reads CAIHPRKYEQYF.

The genes are TRBV12-3 or TRBV12-4 and TRBJ2-1; TCRdb's D call of TRBD1 is untestable without DNA. The CDR3 loop spans 19 amino acids. The CDR3 loop reads CASSPRGAGGPSSYNEQFF.

The CDR3 protein is CASSPDLGLADTDTQYF. The chain links TRBV7-3 to TRBJ2-3; the TRBD2 assignment by TCRdb is unverifiable without DNA. Germline loops: CDR1 SGHTA, CDR2 FQGTGA. The CDR3 has 17 amino acids.

V gene TRBV12-3 or TRBV12-4 combines with J gene TRBJ2-7; TCRdb selects TRBD2, and the lack of DNA leaves this call unchecked. The CDR3 covers 14 residues. The CDR3 reads CASSPIFSGVEQYF.

The rearrangement joins TRBV7-3 to TRBJ1-6; without DNA, the TCRdb call of TRBD1 cannot be checked. Germline-derived CDR1 and CDR2 are SGHTA and FQGTGA. CDR3 size: 14 residues. The CDR3 sequence is CASSLRDRNSPLHF.

The V gene is TRBV7-9, the J gene TRBJ1-2; TCRdb's D call of TRBD1 is untestable without DNA. CDR3 length: 14 residues. Germline loops: CDR1 SEHNR, CDR2 FQNEAQ (reference sequence). CDR3 loop: CASSRTGPSDGYTF. The full variable domain, rest sourced from reference TRBV7-9 and TRBJ1-2, is DTGVSQNPRHKITKRGQNVTFRCDPISEHNRLYWYRQTLGQGPEFLTYFQNEAQLEKSRLLSDRFSAERPKGSFSTLEIQRTEQGDSAMYLCASSRTGPSDGYTFGSGTRLTVV.

The V gene is TRBV12-3 or TRBV12-4, the J gene TRBJ2-7. CDR3 size: 11 residues. CDR3 protein: CASSFLLEQYF.

V usage is TRBV19 and J usage is TRBJ2-1. CDR1 and CDR2 from the germline V gene are LNHDA and SQIVND (reference sequence). The CDR3 contains 15 residues. CDR3 protein: CASSMASRSYNEQFF.

The rearrangement uses TRBV20-1 and TRBJ1-3; the TCRdb call, TRBD1, lacks DNA for checking. There are 16 residues in the CDR3. Germline-derived CDR1 and CDR2 are DFQATT and SNEGSKA (reference sequence). CDR3 in amino acids: CSARDPLQAGGNTIYF.

The genes are TRBV7-3 and TRBJ2-2. CDR1 is SGHTA and CDR2 is FQGTGA in the germline V gene. This CDR3 has 11 amino acids. The CDR3: CASSLGRELFF. The whole variable domain, filled in from reference TRBV7-3 and TRBJ2-2, reads GAGVSQTPSNKVTEKGKYVELRCDPISGHTALYWYRQSLGQGPEFLIYFQGTGAADDSGLPNDRFFAVRPEGSVSTLKIQRTERGDSAVYLCASSLGRELFFGEGSRLTVL.

The rearrangement joins TRBV6-5 to TRBJ1-2; the D call from TCRdb, TRBD1, cannot be confirmed without DNA. The CDR3 has 12 amino acids. Germline CDR1 reads MNHEY; CDR2 reads SVGAGI. Here the CDR3 reads CASSPGGYGYTF.

V gene TRBV20-1 combines with J gene TRBJ1-1; TCRdb reports TRBD1, a call that lacks DNA to check it against. The CDR3 is 13 amino acids. Germline loops: CDR1 DFQATT, CDR2 SNEGSKA (reference sequence). This CDR3 is CSAIAGDGTEAFF.

The chain recombines TRBV12-5 with TRBJ2-7; TCRdb calls TRBD1, which cannot be checked without DNA. The CDR3 runs to 16 residues. Germline values: CDR1 LGHNT, CDR2 FRNRAP. The CDR3 reads CASGLRGGYSTDEQYF.

The chain has TRBV28 and TRBJ1-1. The CDR3 contains 14 residues. Germline V gene sequence: CDR1 MDHEN, CDR2 SYDVKM. CDR3 sequence: CASSLELRDTEAFF.

The chain is built from TRBV28 and TRBJ2-3. The germline CDR1 and CDR2 sequences are MDHEN and SYDVKM. This CDR3 has 12 amino acids. CDR3 sequence reads: CASYDSTDTQYF.

The V gene is TRBV20-1, the J gene TRBJ2-5; the TCRdb call, TRBD2, lacks DNA for checking. CDR1 is DFQATT, CDR2 SNEGSKA, per germline (reference sequence). CDR3 size: 16 residues. The CDR3 spells CSARPLGDGFQETQYF.